The 7 T cell receptor beta chains reported below all come from one sample, sequenced in a study of T-cell memory formation after mild COVID-19. TCRdb ran MiXCR on the 5' RACE reads and lists one entry per CDR3 protein. The sample shows roughly 450,000 distinct CDR3 sequences, 15% to 20% of them seen only once. Sequencing used PBMCs or a T cell subset sorted from them (not recorded which). The receptors shown here come from an adult woman who had mild COVID-19 (a few samples of this study predate the infection). Cell type and time point are not known.

In this sample, this clonotype turned up many times. The chain combines TRBV4-2 with TRBJ1-2; 7 bases are a match to TRBD1. The J segment lost 8 bases and the V segment lost 3 bases, leaving 12 bases of the junction unmatched. The CDR3 has 15 residues. Per the germline V gene, CDR1 is LGHNA and CDR2 is YNFKEQ. This CDR3 reads CASSQVTGYSKGYTF. The CDR3 coding sequence is TGTGCCAGCAGCCAGGTGACAGGGTATTCTAAAGGCTACACCTTC.

This chain uses TRBV3-1 with TRBJ1-1; D may be TRBD1 (6 bases). CDR1 LGHDT and CDR2 YNNKEL come from the germline V gene (reference sequence). V was clipped by 5 bases and J by 7 bases, with 14 bases between them. The CDR3 is 13 amino acids. CDR3 region: CASSKRQAVEAFF. The CDR3 DNA sequence: TGTGCCAGCAGCAAGAGACAGGCTGTTGAAGCTTTCTTT.

V and J are TRBV12-3 or TRBV12-4 and TRBJ1-2; the D gene is possibly TRBD1 (5 bases). The CDR3 length is 14 residues. V was shortened by 3 bases and J by 4 bases, with 12 bases between the two germline ends. The CDR3, as DNA: TGTGCCAGCAGTTTTGGTGGGGGGAGCTATGGCTACACCTTC. Protein: CASSFGGGSYGYTF.

This chain links TRBV11-3 with TRBJ2-5, with D perhaps matching TRBD1 (6 bases). The ends were cut back, 3 bases at V and 5 bases at J, with 13 bases in the middle. Germline lookup yields CDR1 SGHNT and CDR2 YENEEA. This CDR3 spans 14 amino acids. This chain's CDR3 is CASSFGERGETQYF. The CDR3 nucleotides read TGTGCCAGCAGCTTCGGGGAGAGGGGGGAGACCCAGTACTTC.

The CDR3 loop is CASSLRLVSGANVLTF. Written as DNA, the CDR3 is TGTGCCAGCAGCTTGAGACTCGTCTCTGGGGCCAACGTCCTGACTTTC. The J gene is TRBJ2-6, the V gene TRBV5-6; no firm D call. The ends were cut back, 1 base at V and 0 bases at J, with 8 bases in the middle. Germline V gene lookup returns CDR1 SGHDT and CDR2 YYEEEE. The CDR3 runs 16 residues.

This clonotype has just a few counts. The chain recombines TRBV5-6 with TRBJ2-1, with 7 bases that match TRBD2. Trimming took 6 bases from V and 1 from J; bases not matched to a gene: 10. The CDR3 totals 16 residues. The germline gives CDR1 SGHDT, CDR2 YYEEEE. The CDR3, as DNA: TGTGCCAGCACCTCTCGGCCCGGGGGGTCCTACAATGAGCAGTTCTTC. This translates into CASTSRPGGSYNEQFF.

Here the CDR3 reads CSAPGLPNYGYTF. CDR3 coding DNA: TGCAGTGCCCCGGGACTCCCGAACTATGGCTACACCTTC. V gene TRBV20-1 combines with J gene TRBJ1-2; D is perhaps TRBD1 (5 bases). V was trimmed by 6 bases and J by 2 bases, leaving 13 bases between them. Germline assignment: CDR1 DFQATT and CDR2 SNEGSKA (reference sequence). The CDR3 sequence is 13 residues long.